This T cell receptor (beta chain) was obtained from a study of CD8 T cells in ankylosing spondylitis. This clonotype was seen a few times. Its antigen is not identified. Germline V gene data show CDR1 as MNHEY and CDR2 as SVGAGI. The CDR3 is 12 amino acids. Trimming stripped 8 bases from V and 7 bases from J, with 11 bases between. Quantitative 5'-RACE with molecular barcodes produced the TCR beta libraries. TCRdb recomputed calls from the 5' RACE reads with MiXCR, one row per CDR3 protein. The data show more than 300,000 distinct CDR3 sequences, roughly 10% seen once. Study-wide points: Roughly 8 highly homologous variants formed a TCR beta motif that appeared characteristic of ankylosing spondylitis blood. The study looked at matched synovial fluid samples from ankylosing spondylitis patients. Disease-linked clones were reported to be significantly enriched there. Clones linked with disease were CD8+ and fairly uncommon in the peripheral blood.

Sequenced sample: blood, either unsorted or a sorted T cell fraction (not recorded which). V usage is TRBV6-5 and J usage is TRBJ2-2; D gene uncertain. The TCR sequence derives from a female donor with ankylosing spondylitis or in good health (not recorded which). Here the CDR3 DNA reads TGTGCCAGCCACGCACCCCGCGGGGAGCTGTTTTTT. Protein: CASHAPRGELFF.